This T cell receptor beta chain was observed in a study of cytomegalovirus exposure and HLA in healthy donors. The PCR employed 60 Vbeta primers together with 13 Jbeta primers. Original processing methods: Per a later analysis, the number of unique TCR beta chains was 75 million to 90 million, of which around 9.9 million were shared. Assay used: immunoSEQ multiplex PCR; TCRdb lists only in-frame clones, some missing. The V and J calls and clone size were taken over from that table, and D and trimming were inferred from the DNA. The sample has over 250,000 clones, under 80% seen once. The sequencing sample was made of PBMCs. The clonotype comes from a female donor in good health and CMV-seronegative.

CDR3 sequence reads: CAISSGQGFETEAFF. As DNA, the CDR3 is TGTGCCATCAGTTCCGGACAGGGGTTTGAGACTGAAGCTTTCTTT. The rearrangement links TRBV10-3 to TRBJ1-1, with 9 positions matching TRBD1. In germline, CDR1 is ENHRY, CDR2 SYGVKD. The CDR3 consists of 15 residues. Trimming took 5 bases from V and 5 from J; bases not matched to a gene: 9.